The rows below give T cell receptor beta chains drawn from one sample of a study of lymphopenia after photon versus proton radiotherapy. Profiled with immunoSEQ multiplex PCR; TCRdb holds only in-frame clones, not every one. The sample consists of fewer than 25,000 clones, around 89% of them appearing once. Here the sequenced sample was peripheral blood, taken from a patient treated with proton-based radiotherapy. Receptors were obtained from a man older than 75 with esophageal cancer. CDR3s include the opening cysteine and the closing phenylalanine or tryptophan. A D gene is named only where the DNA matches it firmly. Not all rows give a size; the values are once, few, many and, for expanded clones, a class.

CDR3 protein: CASSPAGQSYEQYF
CDR3 DNA: TGTGCCAGCAGCCCCGCGGGGCAATCCTACGAGCAGTACTTC
J gene: TRBJ2-7
V gene: TRBV7-2
clone size: -
D gene: -

CDR3 protein: CASPVGGGYTEAFF
CDR3 DNA: TGTGCCAGCCCCGTGGGGGGGGGATACACTGAAGCTTTCTTT
J gene: TRBJ1-1
V gene: TRBV6-1
clone size: -
D gene: -

CDR3 protein: CASSPRAGLMEEQYF
CDR3 DNA: TGTGCCAGCTCACCCCGGGCGGGACTTATGGAGGAGCAGTACTTC
J gene: TRBJ2-7
V gene: TRBV18
clone size: -
D gene: -

CDR3 protein: CAWSKRGLMNTEAFF
CDR3 DNA: TGTGCCTGGAGTAAGAGGGGACTCATGAACACTGAAGCTTTCTTT
J gene: TRBJ1-1
V gene: TRBV30
clone size: -
D gene: -

CDR3 protein: CASTGGPNTEAFF
CDR3 DNA: TGTGCCAGCACAGGGGGCCCGAACACTGAAGCTTTCTTT
J gene: TRBJ1-1
V gene: TRBV6-6
clone size: -
D gene: TRBD1

CDR3 protein: CASSGQLQLFF
CDR3 DNA: TGTGCCAGCAGTGGACAGTTGCAACTGTTTTTT
J gene: TRBJ1-4
V gene: TRBV2
clone size: -
D gene: -

CDR3 protein: CASGQGGYEQYF
CDR3 DNA: TGTGCCAGCGGACAGGGGGGCTACGAGCAGTACTTC
J gene: TRBJ2-7
V gene: TRBV6-1
clone size: -
D gene: TRBD1

CDR3 protein: CASSEVVWGYGEKLFF
CDR3 DNA: TGTGCCAGCAGTGAAGTCGTCTGGGGCTACGGAGAAAAACTGTTTTTT
J gene: TRBJ1-4
V gene: TRBV6-1
clone size: once
D gene: -

CDR3 protein: CSAVVWGKNEQYF
CDR3 DNA: TGCAGCGCTGTCGTTTGGGGTAAGAACGAGCAGTACTTC
J gene: TRBJ2-7
V gene: TRBV29-1
clone size: -
D gene: -

CDR3 protein: CATSRDRQDYEQYF
CDR3 DNA: TGTGCCACCAGCAGAGATCGACAGGACTACGAGCAGTACTTC
J gene: TRBJ2-7
V gene: TRBV15
clone size: few
D gene: -

CDR3 protein: CAWSGSTDTQYF
CDR3 DNA: TGTGCCTGGAGTGGTAGCACAGATACGCAGTATTTT
J gene: TRBJ2-3
V gene: TRBV30
clone size: -
D gene: -

CDR3 protein: CAGGTGPSTEAFF
CDR3 DNA: TGTGCCGGGGGGACAGGCCCGAGCACTGAAGCTTTCTTT
J gene: TRBJ1-1
V gene: TRBV9
clone size: -
D gene: TRBD1

CDR3 protein: CASSVDGDQPQHF
CDR3 DNA: TGTGCCAGCAGCGTAGATGGGGATCAGCCCCAGCATTTT
J gene: TRBJ1-5
V gene: TRBV9
clone size: few
D gene: -

CDR3 protein: CASSPLPGGYEQYF
CDR3 DNA: TGTGCCAGCTCACCACTTCCCGGGGGCTACGAGCAGTACTTC
J gene: TRBJ2-7
V gene: TRBV18
clone size: few
D gene: -

CDR3 protein: CASSPGTGGNEQYF
CDR3 DNA: TGCGCCAGCAGTCCCGGGACAGGGGGCAACGAGCAGTACTTC
J gene: TRBJ2-7
V gene: TRBV10-1
clone size: -
D gene: TRBD1

CDR3 protein: CAWAGQGNTEAFF
CDR3 DNA: TGTGCCTGGGCAGGACAGGGGAACACTGAAGCTTTCTTT
J gene: TRBJ1-1
V gene: TRBV30
clone size: -
D gene: TRBD1

CDR3 protein: CASSEAKTGRGRNAGYTF
CDR3 DNA: TGTGCCAGCAGTGAAGCGAAGACAGGGAGGGGAAGGAACGCCGGCTACACCTTC
J gene: TRBJ1-2
V gene: TRBV2
clone size: once
D gene: TRBD1

CDR3 protein: CASSTTGTEAFF
CDR3 DNA: TGTGCCAGCAGCACGACAGGCACTGAAGCTTTCTTT
J gene: TRBJ1-1
V gene: TRBV28
clone size: -
D gene: -

CDR3 protein: CASSLNGGGSETQYF
CDR3 DNA: TGTGCCAGCAGCTTAAACGGAGGCGGGTCGGAGACCCAGTACTTC
J gene: TRBJ2-5
V gene: TRBV7-3
clone size: -
D gene: -

CDR3 protein: CASSVEGGGIQGNSPLHF
CDR3 DNA: TGTGCCAGCAGCGTAGAAGGGGGGGGAATCCAGGGAAATTCACCCCTCCACTTT
J gene: TRBJ1-6
V gene: TRBV9
clone size: -
D gene: -

CDR3 protein: CASSSRGPWSGYTF
CDR3 DNA: TGTGCCAGCAGCTCAAGGGGCCCATGGTCTGGCTACACCTTC
J gene: TRBJ1-2
V gene: TRBV7-8
clone size: -
D gene: -

CDR3 protein: CSVLEGRGTDTQYF
CDR3 DNA: TGCAGCGTTCTGGAAGGGAGGGGGACAGATACGCAGTATTTT
J gene: TRBJ2-3
V gene: TRBV29-1
clone size: -
D gene: -

CDR3 protein: CASRGTGGSYNEQFF
CDR3 DNA: TGTGCCAGCAGAGGAACAGGGGGCTCCTACAATGAGCAGTTCTTC
J gene: TRBJ2-1
V gene: TRBV25-1
clone size: -
D gene: TRBD1

CDR3 protein: CASSADRVEQYF
CDR3 DNA: TGTGCCAGCAGCGCCGACAGGGTCGAGCAGTACTTC
J gene: TRBJ2-7
V gene: TRBV5-4
clone size: -
D gene: TRBD1

CDR3 protein: CASSSGGPSTDTQYF
CDR3 DNA: TGTGCCAGCAGCTCGGGGGGGCCGAGCACAGATACGCAGTATTTT
J gene: TRBJ2-3
V gene: TRBV5-4
clone size: once
D gene: TRBD2

CDR3 protein: CASRQATGASTDTQYF
CDR3 DNA: TGCGCCAGCAGACAGGCGACAGGGGCGAGCACAGATACGCAGTATTTT
J gene: TRBJ2-3
V gene: TRBV5-1
clone size: -
D gene: TRBD1

CDR3 protein: CASSHDTGGNSYEQYF
CDR3 DNA: TGCGCCAGCAGCCACGACACAGGGGGGAACTCCTACGAGCAGTACTTC
J gene: TRBJ2-7
V gene: TRBV5-1
clone size: -
D gene: TRBD1

CDR3 protein: CASSLTGGHNEQFF
CDR3 DNA: TGTGCCAGCAGCTTAACAGGGGGTCACAATGAGCAGTTCTTC
J gene: TRBJ2-1
V gene: TRBV7-3
clone size: -
D gene: -

CDR3 protein: CASSIVLNEQFF
CDR3 DNA: TGTGCCAGTAGTATAGTATTAAATGAGCAGTTCTTC
J gene: TRBJ2-1
V gene: TRBV19
clone size: -
D gene: -

CDR3 protein: CASSPSRLATDTQYF
CDR3 DNA: TGTGCCAGCAGCCCTTCCAGACTAGCGACAGATACGCAGTATTTT
J gene: TRBJ2-3
V gene: TRBV7-9
clone size: few
D gene: TRBD2

CDR3 protein: CASSLTGGDYEQYF
CDR3 DNA: TGCGCCAGCAGCTTGACCGGCGGAGACTACGAGCAGTACTTC
J gene: TRBJ2-7
V gene: TRBV5-1
clone size: -
D gene: -

CDR3 protein: CASSAAKGGIDEQYF
CDR3 DNA: TGTGCCAGCAGTGCCGCCAAGGGCGGGATCGACGAGCAGTACTTC
J gene: TRBJ2-7
V gene: TRBV6-6
clone size: -
D gene: -

CDR3 protein: CASSLTQGTYEQYF
CDR3 DNA: TGTGCCAGCAGTTTAACACAGGGGACCTACGAGCAGTACTTC
J gene: TRBJ2-7
V gene: TRBV27
clone size: -
D gene: TRBD1

CDR3 protein: CAISAGSGAQPGNEQFF
CDR3 DNA: TGTGCCATCAGTGCTGGATCCGGGGCTCAACCTGGCAATGAGCAGTTCTTC
J gene: TRBJ2-1
V gene: TRBV10-3
clone size: -
D gene: -

CDR3 protein: CASSFPGTSREQYF
CDR3 DNA: TGTGCCAGCAGCTTCCCCGGGACGTCCCGCGAGCAGTACTTC
J gene: TRBJ2-7
V gene: TRBV5-8
clone size: -
D gene: -

CDR3 protein: CASSTRQGSFVEQFF
CDR3 DNA: TGTGCCAGTAGCACCCGACAGGGGTCCTTTGTGGAGCAGTTCTTC
J gene: TRBJ2-1
V gene: TRBV19
clone size: -
D gene: TRBD1

CDR3 protein: CASSWRNLYEQYF
CDR3 DNA: TGTGCCAGCAGCTGGAGGAACCTCTACGAGCAGTACTTC
J gene: TRBJ2-7
V gene: TRBV5-6
clone size: -
D gene: -

CDR3 protein: CASSLDYYSPLHF
CDR3 DNA: TGTGCCAGCAGCTTGGACTACTATTCACCCCTCCACTTT
J gene: TRBJ1-6
V gene: TRBV5-6
clone size: -
D gene: -

CDR3 protein: CASSLGLAATDTQYF
CDR3 DNA: TGTGCCAGCAGCTTAGGTCTAGCGGCCACAGATACGCAGTATTTT
J gene: TRBJ2-3
V gene: TRBV7-8
clone size: -
D gene: TRBD2

CDR3 protein: CASSLVPRTAYEQYF
CDR3 DNA: TGTGCCAGCAGCTTAGTTCCCCGGACAGCCTACGAGCAGTACTTC
J gene: TRBJ2-7
V gene: TRBV11-3
clone size: -
D gene: -

CDR3 protein: CASSQYTGRTGGIYGYTF
CDR3 DNA: TGCGCCAGCAGCCAATATACCGGGAGGACAGGGGGGATCTATGGCTACACCTTC
J gene: TRBJ1-2
V gene: TRBV4-3
clone size: -
D gene: TRBD1

CDR3 protein: CASSSPLTLLKSGYTF
CDR3 DNA: TGTGCCAGCAGCTCACCGTTGACCCTCCTGAAGTCTGGCTACACCTTC
J gene: TRBJ1-2
V gene: TRBV11-2
clone size: once
D gene: -

CDR3 protein: CASSFRGPGNTIYF
CDR3 DNA: TGTGCCAGCAGCTTCAGGGGGCCTGGAAACACCATATATTTT
J gene: TRBJ1-3
V gene: TRBV5-6
clone size: -
D gene: TRBD1

CDR3 protein: CASSSRLAGGKETQYF
CDR3 DNA: TGTGCCAGCAGCAGCCGACTAGCGGGAGGGAAAGAGACCCAGTACTTC
J gene: TRBJ2-5
V gene: TRBV7-2
clone size: -
D gene: TRBD2

CDR3 protein: CASREYNEQFF
CDR3 DNA: TGTGCCAGCAGAGAATACAATGAGCAGTTCTTC
J gene: TRBJ2-1
V gene: TRBV2
clone size: -
D gene: -

CDR3 protein: CATSRTGTGYTGELFF
CDR3 DNA: TGTGCCACCAGCAGGACCGGGACAGGGTACACCGGGGAGCTGTTTTTT
J gene: TRBJ2-2
V gene: TRBV15
clone size: -
D gene: TRBD1

CDR3 protein: CASSSGLGATGELFF
CDR3 DNA: TGTGCCAGTAGTAGCGGACTAGGGGCCACCGGGGAGCTGTTTTTT
J gene: TRBJ2-2
V gene: TRBV19
clone size: -
D gene: TRBD2

CDR3 protein: CASRWAQNTEAFF
CDR3 DNA: TGTGCCAGCAGGTGGGCGCAGAACACTGAAGCTTTCTTT
J gene: TRBJ1-1
V gene: TRBV27
clone size: -
D gene: -

CDR3 protein: CASKGGSTDTGELFF
CDR3 DNA: TGTGCCAGCAAGGGCGGGAGTACGGACACCGGGGAGCTGTTTTTT
J gene: TRBJ2-2
V gene: TRBV27
clone size: -
D gene: TRBD2

CDR3 protein: CASSPSGTSGNDEQFF
CDR3 DNA: TGCGCCAGCAGCCCTTCTGGGACTAGCGGGAACGATGAGCAGTTCTTC
J gene: TRBJ2-1
V gene: TRBV5-1
clone size: -
D gene: TRBD2

CDR3 protein: CASSLGPAIESLHF
CDR3 DNA: TGTGCCAGCAGTTTAGGGCCCGCGATTGAATCCCTCCACTTT
J gene: TRBJ1-6
V gene: TRBV6-5
clone size: once
D gene: -

CDR3 protein: CASSLPGLAGGLRTGELFF
CDR3 DNA: TGTGCCAGCAGCCTACCGGGACTAGCGGGTGGGTTGAGGACCGGGGAGCTGTTTTTT
J gene: TRBJ2-2
V gene: TRBV7-8
clone size: -
D gene: TRBD2

CDR3 protein: CASTPTGANTDTQYF
CDR3 DNA: TGTGCCAGCACGCCGACAGGGGCCAACACAGATACGCAGTATTTT
J gene: TRBJ2-3
V gene: TRBV7-9
clone size: once
D gene: TRBD1

CDR3 protein: CASSQGLQVSDIQYF
CDR3 DNA: TGCGCCAGCAGCCAAGGCTTACAGGTTTCGGACATTCAGTACTTC
J gene: TRBJ2-4
V gene: TRBV4-3
clone size: -
D gene: -

CDR3 protein: CASSLDPGQANTEAFF
CDR3 DNA: TGTGCCAGCAGCTTAGATCCGGGACAGGCGAACACTGAAGCTTTCTTT
J gene: TRBJ1-1
V gene: TRBV7-6
clone size: -
D gene: TRBD1

CDR3 protein: CASSQSRDQETQYF
CDR3 DNA: TGTGCCAGCAGCCAGTCCAGGGACCAAGAGACCCAGTACTTC
J gene: TRBJ2-5
V gene: TRBV6-5
clone size: -
D gene: -

CDR3 protein: CASSRQRAGEPETQYF
CDR3 DNA: TGTGCCAGCTCCAGGCAGCGGGCAGGGGAGCCGGAGACCCAGTACTTC
J gene: TRBJ2-5
V gene: TRBV18
clone size: once
D gene: -